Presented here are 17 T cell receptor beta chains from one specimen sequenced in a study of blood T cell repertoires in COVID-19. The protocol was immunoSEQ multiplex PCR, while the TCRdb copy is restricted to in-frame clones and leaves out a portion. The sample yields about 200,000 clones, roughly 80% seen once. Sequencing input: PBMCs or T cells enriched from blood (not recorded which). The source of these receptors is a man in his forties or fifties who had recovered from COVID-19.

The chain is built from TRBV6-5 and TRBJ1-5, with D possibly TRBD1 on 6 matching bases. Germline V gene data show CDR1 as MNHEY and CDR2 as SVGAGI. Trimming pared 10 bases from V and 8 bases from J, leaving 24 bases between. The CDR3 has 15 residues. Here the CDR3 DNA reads TGTGCCATCGCCGCGGGGGGGCCACCCGGGGAGCCCCAGCATTTT. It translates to CAIAAGGPPGEPQHF.

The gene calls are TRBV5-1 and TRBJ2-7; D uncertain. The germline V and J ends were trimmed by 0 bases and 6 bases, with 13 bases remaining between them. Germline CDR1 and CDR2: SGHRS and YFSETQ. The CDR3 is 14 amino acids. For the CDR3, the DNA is TGCGCCAGCAGCTTGGAGCAGCCCCCGGGCGAGCAGTACTTC. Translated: CASSLEQPPGEQYF.

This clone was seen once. The CDR3 coding sequence is TGCGCCAGCAGCCTGATAAGATTCGGCAGGGGGCGGGTGAACACTGAAGCTTTCTTT. This sequence encodes CASSLIRFGRGRVNTEAFF. The chain links TRBV4-1 to TRBJ1-1, with 8 bases fitting TRBD1. Trimming cost V 4 bases and J 0 bases; bases outside gene matches: 16. The length of the CDR3 is 19 residues. Germline lookup yields CDR1 MGHRA and CDR2 YSYEKL.

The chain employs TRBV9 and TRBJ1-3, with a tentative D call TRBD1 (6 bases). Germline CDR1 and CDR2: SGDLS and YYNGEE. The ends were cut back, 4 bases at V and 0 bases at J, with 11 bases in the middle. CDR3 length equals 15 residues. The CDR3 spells CASSPGTSSGNTIYF. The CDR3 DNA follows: TGTGCCAGCAGCCCCGGGACATCCTCTGGAAACACCATATATTTT. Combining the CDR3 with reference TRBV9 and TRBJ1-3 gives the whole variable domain DSGVTQTPKHLITATGQRVTLRCSPRSGDLSVYWYQQSLDQGLQFLIQYYNGEERAKGNILERFSAQQFPDLHSELNLSSLELGDSALYFCASSPGTSSGNTIYFGEGSWLTVV.

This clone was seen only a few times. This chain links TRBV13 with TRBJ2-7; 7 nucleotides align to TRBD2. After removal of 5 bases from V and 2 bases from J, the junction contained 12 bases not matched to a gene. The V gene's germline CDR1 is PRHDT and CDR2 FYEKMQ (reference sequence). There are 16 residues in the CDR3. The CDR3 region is CASSRTPSGDAYEQYF. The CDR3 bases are TGTGCCAGCAGCCGAACACCCAGCGGGGACGCCTACGAGCAGTACTTC. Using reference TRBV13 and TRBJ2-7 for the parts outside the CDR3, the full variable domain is AAGVIQSPRHLIKEKRETATLKCYPIPRHDTVYWYQQGPGQDPQFLISFYEKMQSDKGSIPDRFSAQQFSDYHSELNMSSLELGDSALYFCASSRTPSGDAYEQYFGPGTRLTVT.

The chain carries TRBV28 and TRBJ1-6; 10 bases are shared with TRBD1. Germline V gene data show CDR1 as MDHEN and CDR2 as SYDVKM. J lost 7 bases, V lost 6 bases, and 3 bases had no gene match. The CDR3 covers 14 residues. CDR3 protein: CASRTGGSNSPLHF. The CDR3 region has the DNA TGTGCCAGCAGGACAGGGGGCTCAAATTCACCCCTCCACTTT.

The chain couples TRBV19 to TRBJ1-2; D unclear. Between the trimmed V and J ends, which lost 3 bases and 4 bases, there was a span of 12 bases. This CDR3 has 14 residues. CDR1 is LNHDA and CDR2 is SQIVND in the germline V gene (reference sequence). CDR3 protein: CASSIGEGPYGYTF. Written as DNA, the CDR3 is TGTGCCAGTAGTATCGGAGAGGGCCCCTATGGCTACACCTTC.

The CDR3 region has the DNA TGTGCCAGCAGCTTGTCCGTGACAGGCATTTACGAGCAGTACTTC. This encodes CASSLSVTGIYEQYF. The chain has TRBV5-5 and TRBJ2-7, with D possibly TRBD1 on 6 matching bases. Trimming shortened V by 1 base and J by 4 bases, and 15 bases separated the two germline ends. Germline V gene sequence: CDR1 SGHKS, CDR2 YYEKEE (reference sequence). CDR3 length: 15 residues.

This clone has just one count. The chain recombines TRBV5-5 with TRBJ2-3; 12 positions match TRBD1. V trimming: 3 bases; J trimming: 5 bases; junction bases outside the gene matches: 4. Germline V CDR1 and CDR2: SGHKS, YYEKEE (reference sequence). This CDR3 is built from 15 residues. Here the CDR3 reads CASSWGQGARDTQYF. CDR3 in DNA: TGTGCCAGCAGCTGGGGACAGGGGGCGCGAGATACGCAGTATTTT.

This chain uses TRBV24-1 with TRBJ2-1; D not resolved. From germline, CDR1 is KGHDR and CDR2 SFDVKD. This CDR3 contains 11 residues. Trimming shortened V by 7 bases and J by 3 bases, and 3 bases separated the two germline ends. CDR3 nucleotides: TGTGCCACCAGCGTCTACAATGAGCAGTTCTTC. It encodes CATSVYNEQFF.

The CDR3 DNA reads TGTGCCAGCAGCACGGGACAGGGTGACGGCTACACCTTC. Its translation is CASSTGQGDGYTF. J is TRBJ1-2 and V is TRBV9; TRBD1 agrees at 9 bases. Trimming cost V 4 bases and J 8 bases; bases outside gene matches: 6. CDR3 size: 13 residues. Germline assignment: CDR1 SGDLS and CDR2 YYNGEE.

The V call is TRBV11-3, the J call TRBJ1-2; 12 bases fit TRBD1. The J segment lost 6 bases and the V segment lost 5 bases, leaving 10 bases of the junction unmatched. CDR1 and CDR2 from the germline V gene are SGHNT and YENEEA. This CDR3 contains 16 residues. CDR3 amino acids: CASSPRDRGRMDGYTF. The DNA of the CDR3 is TGTGCCAGCAGCCCCCGGGACAGGGGGCGCATGGATGGCTACACCTTC.

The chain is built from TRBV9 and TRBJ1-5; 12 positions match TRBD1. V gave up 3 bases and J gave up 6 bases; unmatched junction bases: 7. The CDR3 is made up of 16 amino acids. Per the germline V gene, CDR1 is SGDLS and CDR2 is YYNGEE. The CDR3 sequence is CASSDGTGGFGQPQHF. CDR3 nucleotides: TGTGCCAGCAGCGATGGGACAGGGGGCTTTGGTCAGCCCCAGCATTTT.

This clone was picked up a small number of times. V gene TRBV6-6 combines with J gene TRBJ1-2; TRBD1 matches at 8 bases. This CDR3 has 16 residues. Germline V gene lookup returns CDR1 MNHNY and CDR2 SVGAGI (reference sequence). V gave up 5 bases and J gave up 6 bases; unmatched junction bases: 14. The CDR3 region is CASSPIGQGGGHGYTF. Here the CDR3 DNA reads TGTGCCAGCAGTCCTATTGGACAGGGCGGCGGTCATGGCTACACCTTC.

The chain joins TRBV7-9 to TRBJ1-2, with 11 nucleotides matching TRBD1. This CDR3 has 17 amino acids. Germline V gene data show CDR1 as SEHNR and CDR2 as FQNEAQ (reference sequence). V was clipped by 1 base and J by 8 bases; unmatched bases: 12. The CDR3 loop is CASSLDLLGQGAQGYTF. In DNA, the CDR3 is TGTGCCAGCAGCTTAGATCTTCTAGGACAGGGGGCTCAGGGCTACACCTTC.

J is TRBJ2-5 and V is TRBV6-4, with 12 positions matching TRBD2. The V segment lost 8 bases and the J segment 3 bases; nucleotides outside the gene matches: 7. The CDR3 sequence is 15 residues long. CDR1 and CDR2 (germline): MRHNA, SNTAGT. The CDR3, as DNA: TGTGCCAGCTCTCCTAGCGGGGGGGCTGAAGAGACCCAGTACTTC. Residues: CASSPSGGAEETQYF.

The CDR3 region has the DNA TGTGCCAGCAGCCGGGACAGTGGAAATCAGCCCCAGCATTTT. As protein: CASSRDSGNQPQHF. The chain is built from TRBV2 and TRBJ1-5; the match to TRBD1 covers 7 bases. The CDR3 extends over 14 amino acids. Per germline, CDR1 SNHLY and CDR2 FYNNEI. V was clipped by 6 bases and J by 4 bases; unmatched bases: 6.